The T cell receptor (beta chain) under discussion was sequenced for a study of T cell repertoires in cytomegalovirus infection. For the study at large: Public signatures in TCR beta pointed to CMV infection and matching HLA type.

This clonotype was counted only a few times. The antigen is undetermined. CDR1 is SGHNT, CDR2 YYREEE, per germline (reference sequence). Trimming shortened V by 3 bases and J by 4 bases, and 8 bases separated the two germline ends. This CDR3 contains 13 residues. TCRdb independently ran MiXCR on the reads; one entry per CDR3 protein. The sample consists of a few hundred thousand distinct CDR3 sequences, roughly a third of them appearing once. The source material was cultured PBMCs, sampled from culture after CMV antigen stimulation. The V gene is TRBV5-4, the J gene TRBJ1-3; D remains unclear. This receptor was taken from a human donor in good health (CMV status not recorded). Some clones in this sample may be carry-over from other donors' samples. The CDR3 sequence: CASSSVDGNTIYF. CDR3 DNA sequence: TGTGCCAGCAGCTCGGTTGACGGAAACACCATATATTTT.